This note documents a single T cell receptor beta chain sequence. No antigen is known for it. cDNA serving as the sequencing template came from extracted, reverse transcribed RNA. Assay: immunoSEQ multiplex PCR; the TCRdb copy retains only in-frame clones and omits some. The top ten clones hold roughly 47% of a sample with 60,000 to 65,000 clones, roughly 47% of them seen once. The sample originates from a study of CD8+ T cells in alopecia areata. General observations from the study: Clonality in lesional scalp, especially alopecia totalis/universalis, exceeded that of normal scalp. Resident alphabeta T cells of normal skin are also sequenced in scalp samples.

Sampling of alopecia areata patients yielded lesional scalp punch biopsies as well as peripheral blood. The receptor was isolated from a human donor with alopecia areata. The sample comprised NKG2D-low CD8+ T cells sorted from blood.

The CDR3 sequence: CARRQGIVHEQYF. CDR3 nucleotides: TGCGCCAGGAGACAGGGTATCGTCCACGAGCAGTACTTC. The rearrangement joins TRBV5-1 to TRBJ2-7, with TRBD1 identical over 7 bases. Germline-derived CDR1 and CDR2 are SGHRS and YFSETQ. The CDR3 spans 13 residues. The V segment lost 8 bases and the J segment 5 bases; nucleotides outside the gene matches: 10.